This TCR beta chain came from a study of brain metastases from non-small cell lung cancer. TCRdb's copy holds only in-frame clones and misses some; the assay was immunoSEQ multiplex PCR. The sample consists of 14,000 to 15,000 clones, under 85% of them appearing once. Points from the study as a whole: Brain metastases shared most TCR repertoire with primaries, with sparse T cells.

In its sample, this clone was seen a few times. Its cognate antigen is unknown. Germline V gene data show CDR1 as SGHDN and CDR2 as FVKESK. The CDR3 contains 15 residues. Trimming cost V 6 bases and J 5 bases; bases outside gene matches: 10. The sequenced sample was primary lung tumor tissue. The rearrangement joins TRBV14 to TRBJ2-5; 9 bases line up with TRBD1. The source of this sequence is a donor aged 40 or over with non-small cell lung cancer. The DNA of the CDR3 is TGTGCCAGCAGTTTTGCGACAGGGGGTAAGGAGACCCAGTACTTC. It yields the protein CASSFATGGKETQYF. The full variable domain, its missing parts supplied by reference TRBV14 and TRBJ2-5, is EAGVTQFPSHSVIEKGQTVTLRCDPISGHDNLYWYRRVMGKEIKFLLHFVKESKQDESGMPNNRFLAERTGGTYSTLKVQPAELEDSGVYFCASSFATGGKETQYFGPGTRLLVL.